Each of the 20 T cell receptor beta chains below was sequenced from the same sample in a study of T cell clonality in common variable immunodeficiency. Overall study results and limits: Reportedly, TCR beta sequences from common variable immunodeficiency showed fewer deletions and N-nucleotide insertions.

These receptors' targets are unknown. Profiling relied on immunoSEQ multiplex PCR, and the TCRdb table lists in-frame clones only, not all of them. The sample shows over 30,000 clones, no singletons; the ten largest hold approximately 6.8%. Sample: peripheral blood mononuclear cells. The receptors shown here come from a human donor with common variable immunodeficiency.

This clone was counted many times. The read terminates 3 residues before the CDR3 end, so the remaining end is supplied by the germline J gene. The chain employs TRBV20-1 and TRBJ2-3, with TRBD1 as a possible D gene (5 bases). The V end lost 1 base, the J end lost 5 bases, and 13 bases lay between the germline ends. The length of the CDR3 is 14 residues. In germline, CDR1 is DFQATT, CDR2 SNEGSKA (reference sequence). The CDR3 sequence: CSARAARQLDTQYF. CDR3 DNA (partial): TGCAGTGCTAGAGCAGCCCGACAGTTAGATACG.

As concerns this clone: The read stops 3 residues short of the end of the CDR3; the missing end is completed from the germline J gene. The rearrangement uses TRBV2 and TRBJ1-5; the D is unclear. CDR3 length equals 13 residues. The V gene lost 2 bases and the J gene lost 8 bases, with 10 bases spanning the gap. Germline V gene lookup returns CDR1 SNHLY and CDR2 FYNNEI. CDR3 residues: CASSESMKKPQHF. The covered CDR3 bases are TGTGCCAGCAGTGAAAGCATGAAGAAGCCC.

This clone was seen at least ten times. The read is 3 residues too short to cover the CDR3 end, so that end is filled in from the germline J gene. The rearrangement uses TRBV6-2 or TRBV6-3 and TRBJ2-3, with 11 bases identical to TRBD2. The J segment lost 4 bases and the V segment lost 5 bases, leaving 8 bases of the junction unmatched. This CDR3 is 16 amino acids long. CDR1 is MNHEY and CDR2 is SVGEGT in the germline V gene. The covered CDR3 bases are TGTGCCAGCAGTGACCCTAGCGGGAGGTTTTCAGATACG. Residues: CASSDPSGRFSDT. The CDR3, in full, reads CASSDPSGRFSDTQYF.

In its sample, this clone was seen a few times. The CDR3 extends 3 residues past the end of the read, so its final part is completed from the germline J gene. V and J are TRBV6-2 or TRBV6-3 and TRBJ2-7, with a possible D match to TRBD2 (6 bases). V was clipped by 5 bases and J by 3 bases, with 8 bases between them. The CDR3 is 12 amino acids. Germline V gene lookup returns CDR1 MNHEY and CDR2 SVGEGT. Incomplete CDR3 DNA: TGTGCCAGCAGTCATAGCGGCTACGAG. It encodes CASSHSGYE. The whole CDR3 protein reads CASSHSGYEQYF.

This clone was detected ten times or more. Read coverage stops 3 residues before the CDR3 terminus; the germline J gene supplies the remainder. This rearrangement joins TRBV12-3 or TRBV12-4 to TRBJ2-6; possible D gene TRBD1, 6 bases. The CDR3 sequence is 17 residues long. V was clipped by 2 bases and J by 4 bases, with 15 bases between them. This CDR3 is CASSLRAGVSGANVLTF. The sequenced part of the CDR3 DNA is TGTGCCAGCAGTTTAAGGGCAGGGGTGTCAGGGGCCAACGTC.

Concerning this clone: The read ends 3 residues early relative to the CDR3; the germline J gene fills the gap. This chain uses TRBV23-1 with TRBJ2-5; 7 nucleotides line up with TRBD1. TRBV23-1 is given ORF status, its function remaining uncertain. V shed 6 bases, J shed 6 bases, and the junction held 13 bases outside the gene matches. The CDR3 consists of 15 residues. CDR3 DNA (partial): TGCGCCAGCAGGGAACAGGGGAATAGCGATCAGACC. The encoded protein is CASREQGNSDQT. The complete CDR3 protein is CASREQGNSDQTQYF.

The sample holds a few counts of this clone. The part of the CDR3 DNA that was read is TGCAGCGTCCGGACAGGGCCAGAGCAGCCC. It codes for CSVRTGPEQP. The whole CDR3 protein is CSVRTGPEQPQHF. The genes are TRBV29-1 and TRBJ1-5; 8 bases align to TRBD1. The read terminates 3 residues ahead of where the CDR3 ends, so the germline J gene completes it. V dropped 6 bases and J dropped 7; count of bases not matched to a gene: 8. The germline V gene has CDR1 SQVTM and CDR2 ANQGSEA. This CDR3 is 13 amino acids long.

This clone was counted at least ten times. The read terminates 3 residues ahead of where the CDR3 ends, so the germline J gene completes it. This rearrangement joins TRBV18 to TRBJ1-1; possible D gene TRBD1, 5 bases. Germline V gene sequence: CDR1 KGHSH, CDR2 LQKENI. CDR3 length: 13 amino acids. The germline V and J ends were trimmed by 2 bases and 3 bases, with 7 bases remaining between them. CDR3 region: CASSPGGDTEAFF. The covered CDR3 bases are TGTGCCAGCTCACCAGGGGGGGACACTGAA.

For this clone: The read stops 3 residues short of the end of the CDR3; the missing end is completed from the germline J gene. The same CDR3 also results from other DNA sequences found in this sample. The chain recombines TRBV11-2 with TRBJ1-4; 10 bases align to TRBD1. From germline, CDR1 is SGHAT and CDR2 FQNNGV. J lost 8 bases, V lost 5 bases, and 8 bases had no gene match. The CDR3 spans 15 residues. The CDR3 here is CASSPGTGEGEKLFF. Incomplete CDR3 DNA: TGTGCCAGCAGCCCAGGGACAGGGGAGGGGGAAAAA.

This clone was found many times. The read terminates 3 residues ahead of where the CDR3 ends, so the germline J gene completes it. The J gene is TRBJ2-7, the V gene TRBV7-3, with D perhaps TRBD2 (5 bases). Trimming shortened V by 1 base and J by 6 bases, and 10 bases separated the two germline ends. In germline, CDR1 is SGHTA, CDR2 FQGTGA. This CDR3 is built from 13 residues. The DNA read from the CDR3 is TGTGCCAGCAGCTTAATTCTCACTAGCGAG. It is translated as CASSLILTSE. The full CDR3 protein reads CASSLILTSEQYF.

In this sample, this clone turned up many times. Coverage ceases 3 residues before the CDR3 finishes, and the germline J gene fills in the end. This rearrangement joins TRBV7-6 to TRBJ2-1, with TRBD2 matching over 10 bases. This CDR3 contains 15 residues. After removal of 4 bases from V and 6 bases from J, the junction contained 6 bases not matched to a gene. CDR1 is SGHVS, CDR2 FNYEAQ, per germline. The CDR3 DNA, read in part, is TGTGCCAGCAGCTCGGGGACTAGCGCAGGCAATGAG. The encoded protein is CASSSGTSAGNE. The complete CDR3 sequence is CASSSGTSAGNEQFF. The full variable domain, with the rest looked up from reference TRBV7-6 and TRBJ2-1, is GAGVSQSPRYKVTKRGQDVALRCDPISGHVSLYWYRQALGQGPEFLTYFNYEAQQDKSGLPNDRFSAERPEGSISTLTIQRTEQRDSAMYRCASSSGTSAGNEQFFGPGTRLTVL.

By proportion, this clone is medium-sized. The CDR3 goes on 3 residues after the read ends, and that part is filled in from the germline J gene. The rearrangement uses TRBV20-1 and TRBJ1-1; 7 nucleotides agree with TRBD1. The J segment lost 1 base and the V segment lost 3 bases, leaving 2 bases of the junction unmatched. CDR3 size: 13 residues. CDR1 and CDR2 (germline): DFQATT, SNEGSKA (reference sequence). This CDR3 reads CSASGTANTEAFF. The CDR3 bases that were read are TGCAGTGCTAGTGGGACAGCGAACACTGAA.

This clone was found a few times. The DNA ends 3 residues before the CDR3 does, and the rest of the CDR3 is filled in from the germline J gene. V usage is TRBV11-2 and J usage is TRBJ1-2; 7 bases match TRBD1. The CDR3 length is 13 residues. Germline V gene data show CDR1 as SGHAT and CDR2 as FQNNGV. After removal of 6 bases from V and 0 bases from J, the junction contained 1 base not matched to a gene. CDR3: CASSGTANYGYTF. The covered CDR3 bases are TGTGCCAGCAGTGGGACAGCTAACTATGGC.

Turning to this clone: The CDR3 is cut off 3 residues early in the read; its end comes from the germline J gene. J is TRBJ2-1 and V is TRBV5-8, with D possibly TRBD2 on 5 matching bases. The ends were cut back, 0 bases at V and 9 bases at J, with 16 bases in the middle. The CDR3 covers 15 residues. Germline CDR1 and CDR2: SGHTS and YDEGEE. CDR3 residues: CASSLEYAGRVEQFF. The sequenced CDR3 bases are TGTGCCAGCAGCTTGGAGTACGCGGGTCGAGTTGAG. Full variable domain (outside the CDR3, taken from reference TRBV5-8 and TRBJ2-1): EAGVTQSPTHLIKTRGQQATLRCSPISGHTSVYWYQQALGLGLQFLLWYDEGEERNRGNFPPRFSGRQFPNYSSELNVNALELEDSALYLCASSLEYAGRVEQFFGPGTRLTVL.

On this clone itself: The CDR3 is cut off 3 residues early in the read; its end comes from the germline J gene. The V call is TRBV11-3, the J call TRBJ2-5, with D possibly TRBD1 on 5 matching bases. From germline, CDR1 is SGHNT and CDR2 YENEEA. The CDR3 has 13 residues. V was trimmed by 6 bases and J by 5 bases, leaving 13 bases between them. CDR3 bases read: TGTGCCAGCAGGCCCCTAGGGGTGGAGACC. Translated: CASRPLGVET. Given in full, the CDR3 is CASRPLGVETQYF.

This clone was counted many times. Read coverage stops 3 residues before the CDR3 terminus; the germline J gene supplies the remainder. This rearrangement joins TRBV20-1 to TRBJ2-7; 10 bases are shared with TRBD2. The V and J ends lost 6 bases and 6 bases, in that order; junction bases with no gene match: 14. Looked up from germline, CDR1 is DFQATT and CDR2 is SNEGSKA (reference sequence). CDR3 length equals 15 residues. The CDR3 region is CSAAQSGRAVLEQYF. The part of the CDR3 DNA that was read is TGCAGTGCCGCGCAAAGCGGGAGGGCCGTCCTCGAG.

As to this clone: The read ends 3 residues early relative to the CDR3; the germline J gene fills the gap. This chain uses TRBV7-4 with TRBJ2-7; 7 bases align to TRBD1. The V gene's germline CDR1 is SGHVT and CDR2 SQSDAQ. The CDR3 runs to 14 residues. The junction had 3 bases not matched to a gene; V was cut back by 4 bases and J by 0 bases. The DNA read from the CDR3 is TGTGCCAGCAGCTCGACAGGGAGCTCCTACGAG. Its protein is CASSSTGSSYE. From start to end, the CDR3 is CASSSTGSSYEQYF.

Worth noting for this clone: The read stops 3 residues short of the end of the CDR3; the missing end is completed from the germline J gene. The V gene is TRBV6-2 or TRBV6-3, the J gene TRBJ2-7, with 7 bases matching TRBD2. Germline V lookup: CDR1 MNHEY, CDR2 SVGEGT. V shed 6 bases, J shed 3 bases, and the junction held 8 bases outside the gene matches. There are 14 residues in the CDR3. CDR3 DNA, as far as it was read: TGTGCCAGCAGAATAGCGGGTTCCCACTACGAG. Translating gives CASRIAGSHYE. From start to end, the CDR3 is CASRIAGSHYEQYF.

CDR3 in amino acids: CASSLNTGKRNTIYF. Partial CDR3 DNA: TGTGCCAGCAGCTTAAATACAGGGAAAAGAAACACC. The chain combines TRBV11-3 with TRBJ1-3, with D possibly TRBD1 on 6 matching bases. Read coverage stops 3 residues before the CDR3 terminus; the germline J gene supplies the remainder. This CDR3 region has 15 residues. Germline V CDR1 and CDR2: SGHNT, YENEEA. V shed 2 bases and J shed 5 bases, with 13 bases lying between them.

Remarks on this clone: Read sequence stops 3 residues before the CDR3 end, and the germline J gene provides the missing end. The rearrangement uses TRBV20-1 and TRBJ2-5, with 8 bases lining up with TRBD1. The CDR3 extends over 14 amino acids. With 6 bases clipped from V and 1 base from J, the junction kept 7 bases outside the gene matches. Germline CDR1 DFQATT, CDR2 SNEGSKA (reference sequence). This chain's CDR3 is CSAARTGRQETQYF. CDR3 bases read: TGCAGTGCCGCGAGGACAGGGCGCCAAGAGACC.